One sample yielded the 2 T cell receptor beta chains listed below, sequenced in a study of beta chain features in type 1 diabetes. Study observations and caveats: Significant though moderate, a shortening of TCRB CDR3s appeared in all four CD4+ subsets of Type 1 diabetes patients.

No antigen has been assigned to these receptors. Since all of the isolated RNA was reverse transcribed, expressed TCRB transcripts were what got sequenced. The protocol was immunoSEQ multiplex PCR, while the TCRdb copy is restricted to in-frame clones and leaves out a portion. The sample has about 44,000 clones; 66% are singletons. The sequenced material came from Tregs from blood. Receptor source: a woman aged 18-29 years with type 1 diabetes.

The J gene is TRBJ2-4, the V gene TRBV30, with 8 bases fitting TRBD2. The V segment lost 4 bases and the J segment 5 bases; nucleotides outside the gene matches: 10. Germline-derived CDR1 and CDR2 are GTSNPN and SVGIG (reference sequence). This CDR3 region has 15 residues. The CDR3 DNA is TGTGCCTGGATGGGGAAAACTAGCGGAGAAAACATTCAGTACTTC. This codes for CAWMGKTSGENIQYF.

This clone was seen only a few times. The chain employs TRBV10-3 and TRBJ1-2; 11 bases line up with TRBD1. CDR1 is ENHRY, CDR2 SYGVKD, per germline. Unmatched junction bases numbered 2, after V lost 4 bases and J lost 4 bases. The CDR3 totals 14 residues. The CDR3 loop reads CAISGGTGGYGYTF. CDR3 nucleotides: TGTGCCATCAGTGGGGGGACAGGGGGCTATGGCTACACCTTC.